These 8 T cell receptor beta chains were all obtained from the same sample, sequenced in a study of CD8 T cells in ankylosing spondylitis. MiXCR, run by TCRdb on the 5' RACE reads, gives a single entry per CDR3 protein. The data hold around 150,000 distinct CDR3 sequences, with about 32% observed a single time. Sequenced material: synovial fluid, either unsorted or a sorted T cell fraction (not recorded which). Receptors originate from a male donor with ankylosing spondylitis.

The chain recombines TRBV20-1 with TRBJ1-1; no definite D call. Trimming shortened V by 0 bases and J by 0 bases, and 14 bases separated the two germline ends. Germline values: CDR1 DFQATT, CDR2 SNEGSKA (reference sequence). The CDR3 length is 16 residues. The CDR3 DNA sequence: TGCAGTGCTAGAGACCCGAATGTCCGCATGAACACTGAAGCTTTCTTT. Encoded protein: CSARDPNVRMNTEAFF.

This clonotype was counted ten times or more. The chain uses TRBV10-3 and TRBJ2-7; unclear D gene. This CDR3 has 12 amino acids. V was pared by 2 bases and J by 5 bases, with 7 bases between. Germline V gene sequence: CDR1 ENHRY, CDR2 SYGVKD. The CDR3: CAISETANEQYF. The CDR3 coding sequence is TGTGCCATCAGTGAGACGGCCAACGAGCAGTACTTC.

This chain links TRBV20-1 with TRBJ2-7; no reliable D call. CDR3 length equals 12 residues. The V and J ends lost 3 bases and 7 bases respectively, with 13 bases between them. Germline V gives CDR1 DFQATT, CDR2 SNEGSKA (reference sequence). The CDR3 coding sequence is TGCAGTGCTAGGTACCTTATTGAAGAGCAGTACTTC. Translation: CSARYLIEEQYF.

V and J are TRBV12-3 or TRBV12-4 and TRBJ2-2; D remains unclear. The CDR3 loop spans 16 amino acids. Trimming cost V 3 bases and J 6 bases, with 17 bases left between them. Written as DNA, the CDR3 is TGTGCCAGCAGTTTTAAAAGGGCGTTCAACGCCGGGGAGCTGTTTTTT. Amino acids: CASSFKRAFNAGELFF.

This clonotype turned up a few times. V is TRBV29-1 and J is TRBJ1-3; 9 nucleotides align to TRBD1. CDR3 length equals 16 residues. Trimming removed 7 bases from V and 4 bases from J; junction bases left unmatched: 14. Germline V gene sequence: CDR1 SQVTM, CDR2 ANQGSEA. The CDR3 here is CSATTPRDRDGNTIYF. In DNA, the CDR3 is TGCAGCGCCACCACCCCCCGGGACAGGGACGGAAACACCATATATTTT.

V is TRBV20-1 and J is TRBJ1-2; maybe TRBD1 (6 bases). The V gene lost 0 bases and the J gene lost 3 bases, with 14 bases spanning the gap. CDR3 size: 15 residues. In germline, CDR1 is DFQATT, CDR2 SNEGSKA (reference sequence). CDR3 sequence: CSARDGGRGDYGYTF. CDR3 sequence (DNA): TGCAGTGCTAGAGATGGCGGCAGGGGAGACTATGGCTACACCTTC.

As regards this clonotype: Lacking the conserved final phenylalanine or tryptophan, this CDR3 likely reflects a read error. V gene TRBV5-1 combines with J gene TRBJ2-1; D might be TRBD1 (6 bases). The CDR3 spans 17 residues. The germline V gene has CDR1 SGHRS and CDR2 YFSETQ. With 4 bases removed from V and 9 bases from J, the gap between germline ends came to 26 bases. CDR3 in DNA: TGCGCCAGCAGCCGTATACCCCTACAGGACAGATCTGGTGAGCAGTTCCTC. Translating gives CASSRIPLQDRSGEQFL.

This clonotype appeared a few times. V gene TRBV9 combines with J gene TRBJ2-3; no firm D call. This CDR3 region has 15 residues. Per the germline V gene, CDR1 is SGDLS and CDR2 is YYNGEE. V was trimmed by 0 bases and J by 4 bases, leaving 12 bases between them. The CDR3 DNA is TGTGCCAGCAGCGTAGCTTTTGGGAAGGCAGATACGCAGTATTTT. Translated: CASSVAFGKADTQYF.